This record looks at one T cell receptor (beta chain) sequence and its context. The source of the sample is a study of T-cell reconstitution after alpha-beta-depleted transplantation in children. Library preparation (for TCRbeta) was performed with unique molecular identifiers. TCRdb reprocessed the PCR reads with MiXCR, giving one entry per CDR3 protein. This sample has 250,000 to 400,000 distinct CDR3 sequences, with approximately 20% found just once. This CDR3 comprises 18 residues. The ends lost 4 bases at V and 3 bases at J; junction bases unmatched: 15. Germline lookup yields CDR1 KGHSH and CDR2 LQKENI.

The sequencing used PBMCs, mostly from graft donor cells, collected 180 days after TCRalphabeta/CD19-depleted stem cell transplant. The receptor's source is a male patient between 10 and 17 years old who had a stem cell transplant for acute lymphoblastic leukemia, so the T cells may come from the graft donor. The V call is TRBV18, the J call TRBJ2-3; 8 nucleotides agree with TRBD2. CDR3 nucleotide sequence: TGTGCCAGCTCACTCCTCCCCAGCGGGGGCCCGTTGACAGATACGCAGTATTTT. Translating it yields CASSLLPSGGPLTDTQYF.